This is a list of T cell receptor beta chains from one sample in a study of CD8+CD57+ T cells in acquired aplastic anemia. TCRdb reanalysed the reads using MiXCR and keeps one entry per CDR3 protein. The profile shows about 98,000 distinct CDR3 sequences, around 62% of them singletons. Sequencing was performed on sorted CD4+, CD8+, or CD8+CD57+ T cells (not recorded which) from PBMCs. All receptors derive from a human donor with aplastic anemia. The CDR3 runs from the conserved cysteine through the conserved F or W. The D gene is left open where the match is weak. The listing skips clone size in some rows; elsewhere it reads once, few, many or a size class.

>TRBV2|TRBJ2-7|NA|NA
TGTGCCAGTACCGAGGCGGGGAGGTCCTACGAGCAGTACTTC
CASTEAGRSYEQYF
>TRBV20-1|TRBJ2-7|NA|NA
TGCAGTGCTAGAGATCCCGCAGCCAGCTACGAGCAGTACTTC
CSARDPAASYEQYF
>TRBV20-1|TRBJ2-4|NA|TRBD2
TGCAGTGCTAACACGCCTAGCGGGGGTGGGGACATTCAGTACTTC
CSANTPSGGGDIQYF
>TRBV5-1|TRBJ2-3|NA|NA
TGCGCCAGCAGCTTGTCTCGGGGTAGCACAGATACGCAGTATTTT
CASSLSRGSTDTQYF
>TRBV5-6|TRBJ2-2|many|NA
TGTGCCAGCAGCTTGGACCCACCCGAGGGCGGGGAGCTGTTTTTT
CASSLDPPEGGELFF
>TRBV19|TRBJ1-1|NA|NA
TGTGCCAGTACCCTAACAGGACGGACGCCCGGAGCTTTCTTT
CASTLTGRTPGAFF
>TRBV2|TRBJ1-5|NA|TRBD1
TGTGCCAGCAGTGAGAGGACAGGGTGGAATCAGCCCCAGCATTTT
CASSERTGWNQPQHF
>TRBV10-2|TRBJ2-5|NA|NA
TGCGCCAGCAGTGAATCAGGGCCACTTGAGACCCAGTACTTC
CASSESGPLETQYF
>TRBV29-1|TRBJ2-7|NA|NA
TGCAGCGTGAAACGGGCCTACGAGCAGTACTTC
CSVKRAYEQYF
>TRBV19|TRBJ2-3|NA|NA
TGTGCCAGTAGTGAGACAGGTTCCCAAATGGATACGCAGTATTTT
CASSETGSQMDTQYF
>TRBV20-1|TRBJ1-6|once|NA
TGCAGTGCAAAAGAGGGGTCTCCTGAGAATTCACCCCTCCACTTT
CSAKEGSPENSPLHF
>TRBV15|TRBJ2-7|NA|TRBD2
TGTGCCACCAGCTCGCGGACTAGCGGCTCCCCCGAGCAGTACTTC
CATSSRTSGSPEQYF
>TRBV4-3|TRBJ2-5|NA|NA
TGCGCCAGCAGCCAAGGAACATTCGAGGCAGCGCAAGAGACCCAGTACTTC
CASSQGTFEAAQETQYF
>TRBV10-3|TRBJ2-1|NA|NA
TGTGCCATCGGGGTGCAGGTGGGGTACAATGAGCAGTTCTTC
CAIGVQVGYNEQFF
>TRBV12-3/TRBV12-4|TRBJ1-2|NA|NA
TGTGCCATTACCCGCCCCAGTAAGGACGATGGCTACACCTTC
CAITRPSKDDGYTF
>TRBV5-4|TRBJ1-1|once|TRBD1
TGTGCCAGCAGCTTGGGAGGACAGGGAGGAGGAGGGGAAGCTTTCTTT
CASSLGGQGGGGEAFF
>TRBV7-3|TRBJ2-2|NA|NA
TGTGCCAGCAGCTTGGCTAGTGCCGGGGAGCTGTTTTTT
CASSLASAGELFF
>TRBV27|TRBJ2-7|many|NA
TGTGCCAGCAGGCGGGACAACTACGAGCAGTACTTC
CASRRDNYEQYF
>TRBV4-2|TRBJ2-7|NA|NA
TGTGCCAGCAGCCAAGCGGCCACGGGCTCCTACGAGCAGTACTTC
CASSQAATGSYEQYF
>TRBV11-2|TRBJ2-2|NA|NA
TGTGCCAGCAGCTTAGATCTTTCAGGGGCAAGGGGTACCGGGGAGCTGTTTTTT
CASSLDLSGARGTGELFF
>TRBV11-2|TRBJ2-7|NA|NA
TGTGCCAGCAGCCCCCCGGGGCTACCTCCAGGGTACGAGCAGTACTTC
CASSPPGLPPGYEQYF
>TRBV20-1|TRBJ2-3|once|TRBD1
TGCAGTGCCCCCCTGACAGGGAGCACAGATACGCAGTATTTT
CSAPLTGSTDTQYF
>TRBV15|TRBJ1-4|NA|NA
TGTGCCACCAGCACCGGACAGTGGGATAATGAAAAACTGTTTTTT
CATSTGQWDNEKLFF
>TRBV20-1|TRBJ2-3|few|NA
TGCAGTGCTAACGGGAAAGATACGCAGTATTTT
CSANGKDTQYF
>TRBV27|TRBJ2-7|few|TRBD1
TGTGCCACCTCGGGACAGGGGAGCTCCTACGAGCAGTACTTC
CATSGQGSSYEQYF
>TRBV29-1|TRBJ1-3|once|NA
TGCAGCGTTGAAGACAGCTACTCTGGAAACACCATATATTTT
CSVEDSYSGNTIYF
>TRBV20-1|TRBJ1-3|NA|TRBD1
TGCAGTGCAGGACAGGGGGCACGTGGAAACACCATATATTTT
CSAGQGARGNTIYF
>TRBV19|TRBJ1-6|NA|NA
TGTGCCAGTAGTCCTACGTGGGGCGGGAATTCACCCCTCCACTTT
CASSPTWGGNSPLHF
>TRBV10-2|TRBJ2-6|NA|NA
TGCGCCGGCAGTGAGAATGCAGGCTCTGGGGCCAACGTCCTGACTTTC
CAGSENAGSGANVLTF
>TRBV20-1|TRBJ2-5|NA|TRBD1
TGCAGTGCTTGGGACAGGGGGAGTACCCAAGAGACCCAGTACTTC
CSAWDRGSTQETQYF
>TRBV7-3|TRBJ2-6|once|NA
TGTGCCAGCAGCTCGATGCAGGGCAACGGGGCCAACGTCCTGACTTTC
CASSSMQGNGANVLTF
>TRBV12-3/TRBV12-4|TRBJ2-2|NA|NA
TGTGCCAGCAGTTTCTTCGGGGCCGAGCTGTTTTTT
CASSFFGAELFF
>TRBV19|TRBJ2-7|few|NA
TGTGCCAGTAGTATACAGTTTGCCGAGCAGTACTTC
CASSIQFAEQYF
>TRBV20-1|TRBJ2-5|NA|NA
TGCAGTGCTACAGGTGGGATCGGGGAAGAGGTAGAGACCCAGTACTTC
CSATGGIGEEVETQYF
>TRBV20-1|TRBJ1-5|NA|NA
TGCAGTGCTAGAGATTTATCCAGGAGTAATCAGCCCCAGCATTTT
CSARDLSRSNQPQHF
>TRBV10-1|TRBJ2-1|few|NA
TGCGCCACCAGGGGGGGTGAGCAGTTCTTC
CATRGGEQFF
>TRBV12-3/TRBV12-4|TRBJ2-7|NA|NA
TGTGCCAGCAGTCGAGGAGCCTACGAGCAGTACTTC
CASSRGAYEQYF
>TRBV7-6|TRBJ2-1|many|TRBD2
TGTGCCAGCAGCACCGACGGCGGGAGTCCCTACAATGAGCAGTTCTTC
CASSTDGGSPYNEQFF
>TRBV5-1|TRBJ2-3|NA|NA
TGCGCCAGCAGCTCCAACAGGGCTAGCACAGATACGCAGTATTTT
CASSSNRASTDTQYF
>TRBV5-1|TRBJ2-5|NA|TRBD2
TGCGCCAGCAGCTTGGTTAGCGGGAGTCGCCAAGAGACCCAGTACTTC
CASSLVSGSRQETQYF
>TRBV2|TRBJ1-2|NA|NA
TGTGCCAGCTACCCCGGGACGGCTAACTATGGCTACACCTTC
CASYPGTANYGYTF
>TRBV12-3/TRBV12-4|TRBJ2-5|NA|TRBD2
TGTGCCAGCAGTCCCCGACTAGCGGGAGTCGAGACCCAGTACTTC
CASSPRLAGVETQYF
>TRBV7-4|TRBJ1-2|NA|TRBD1
TGTGCCAGCAGCTTAGCTCTACGACAGGGAGGTGGCTACACCTTC
CASSLALRQGGGYTF
>TRBV20-1|TRBJ2-7|NA|NA
TGCAGTGCTAGAGATCCTCGACAGGCACACGAGCAGTACTTC
CSARDPRQAHEQYF
>TRBV7-8|TRBJ1-6|NA|NA
TGTGCCAGCAGCTCCAACAGTGATAAGTCACCCCTCCACTTT
CASSSNSDKSPLHF
>TRBV19|TRBJ2-7|NA|NA
TGTGCCAGTAGTATAGTTGGCAGAGCCCCCTACGAGCAGTACTTC
CASSIVGRAPYEQYF
>TRBV19|TRBJ2-1|NA|TRBD2
TGTGCCAGTAGTACCGGGACTAGCGGGCCTCAGGTGAGGTACAATGAGCAGTTCTTC
CASSTGTSGPQVRYNEQFF